These T cell receptor beta chains were read from a single sample in a study of blood T cells in healthy people across ages. Each CDR3 protein is one row after TCRdb ran MiXCR on the 5' RACE reads. Of fewer than 950,000 distinct CDR3 sequences listed, under 40% are singletons. Sample: blood. The receptor source for this set is a man aged 18 to 30 in good health. The CDR3 runs from the conserved cysteine through the conserved F or W. A D gene is named only where the DNA matches it firmly. Size is omitted from some rows. Given values are once, few, many or a class for expanded clones.

V	J	size	D	DNA	CDR3
TRBV30	TRBJ2-2	NA	NA	TGTGCCTGGAGGGGTCCGACAGCAACCGGGGAGCTGTTTTTT	CAWRGPTATGELFF
TRBV25-1	TRBJ2-7	once	TRBD2	TGTGCCAGCAGTCACTCCCCTAGCGGCTCCTACGAGCAGTACTTC	CASSHSPSGSYEQYF
TRBV6-5	TRBJ2-1	NA	NA	TGTGCCAGCAGTCCCCCCGGGACTCCCCGAGACGGGCAGTTCTTC	CASSPPGTPRDGQFF
TRBV4-3	TRBJ2-6	many	TRBD1	TGCGCCAGCAGCCAGAAGATTCCGAACAGGGGTCGCTCTGGGGCCAACGTCCTGACTTTC	CASSQKIPNRGRSGANVLTF
TRBV12-3/TRBV12-4	TRBJ2-3	NA	NA	TGTGCCAGCAGCGTGGGGGGAGATGCGCAGTATTTT	CASSVGGDAQYF
TRBV12-3/TRBV12-4	TRBJ2-4	NA	TRBD2	TGTGCCAGCAGTCCAAGCGGGGGGGAGGTCAAAAACATTCAGTACTTC	CASSPSGGEVKNIQYF
TRBV20-1	TRBJ2-3	few	TRBD2	TGCAGTGCTAGCCTCGGACTAGCGGGGAGCACAGATACGCAGTATTTT	CSASLGLAGSTDTQYF
TRBV7-2	TRBJ2-1	few	NA	TGTGCCAGCACCAGGGGGGCCGGGTATGGCAATGAGCAGTTCTTC	CASTRGAGYGNEQFF
TRBV3-1	TRBJ2-1	NA	NA	TGTGCCAGCAGCCAAGATGTGGATTCTGAGCAGTTCTTC	CASSQDVDSEQFF
TRBV4-3	TRBJ1-1	NA	NA	TGCGCCAGCAGCCAGGGGACGCGGACCTTGAACACTGAAGCTTTCTTT	CASSQGTRTLNTEAFF
TRBV20-1	TRBJ1-1	few	TRBD1	TGCAGTGCTAGAGCAGGGACAGTGAACACTGAAGCTTTCTTT	CSARAGTVNTEAFF
TRBV7-2	TRBJ2-7	NA	NA	TGTGCCAGCAGCCCCGGGGTTAGCCAAGGTGGCGACGAGCAGTACTTC	CASSPGVSQGGDEQYF
TRBV11-3	TRBJ2-7	NA	NA	TGTGCCAGCAGCTCCAGGGGGGGCTCCTACAATGAGCAGTACTTC	CASSSRGGSYNEQYF
TRBV4-3	TRBJ1-1	NA	NA	TGCGCCAGCAGCGAATACAAGGTCTTCCGGGAGAACACTGAAGCTTTCTTT	CASSEYKVFRENTEAFF
TRBV7-2	TRBJ2-1	few	NA	TGTGCCAGCAGCTTAGGCCTTTCTGGTGAGCAGTTCTTC	CASSLGLSGEQFF
TRBV5-1	TRBJ2-5	once	TRBD1	TGCGCCAGCAGCCTACGTCCGGGACAGGCCCAAGAGACCCAGTACTTC	CASSLRPGQAQETQYF
TRBV20-1	TRBJ2-7	NA	TRBD2	TGCAGTGCTAGACCGGTGACTAGCGGGGCAGACGAGCAGTACTTC	CSARPVTSGADEQYF
TRBV21-1	TRBJ1-2	many	NA	TGTGCCAGCAGCAAAGGCCAGGTGGCTGGCTACACCTTC	CASSKGQVAGYTF
TRBV5-1	TRBJ1-1	once	NA	TGCGCCAGCAGCTTGGCCAATATTACAGGTCTGAACACTGAAGCTTTCTTT	CASSLANITGLNTEAFF
TRBV2	TRBJ2-3	many	NA	TGTGCCAGCAGTGGAATCGCATTCAGCACAGATACGCAGTATTTT	CASSGIAFSTDTQYF
TRBV5-1	TRBJ1-3	NA	NA	TGCGCCATCAAACCCCGGAGAACAGGGTCGGAGGGAAACACCATATATTTT	CAIKPRRTGSEGNTIYF
TRBV3-1	TRBJ2-4	NA	NA	TGTGCCAGCAGCCAAGCTGGGGCGGTGGCGGAGCAGTACTTC	CASSQAGAVAEQYF
TRBV5-1	TRBJ2-6	many	NA	TGCGCCAGCAGCCTGGACCGCAACTCTGGGGCCAACGTCCTGACTTTC	CASSLDRNSGANVLTF
TRBV7-2	TRBJ1-2	NA	NA	TGTGCCAGCAGCTTAGCGCCAGGATCAGTCTATGGCTACACCTTC	CASSLAPGSVYGYTF
TRBV7-2	TRBJ2-5	NA	NA	TGTGCCAGCAGCCCCGGGCCGTGGGAGACCCAGTACTTC	CASSPGPWETQYF
TRBV7-2	TRBJ2-7	NA	TRBD2	TGTGCCAGCAGCCGAAGGAGCGGGGGGGCCACCTACAATGAGCAGTACTTC	CASSRRSGGATYNEQYF
TRBV12-3/TRBV12-4	TRBJ1-5	many	NA	TGTGCCAGCAGTTCAGGGTTAAGCAATCAGCCCCAGCATTTT	CASSSGLSNQPQHF
TRBV4-3	TRBJ1-1	NA	NA	TGCGCCAGCAGCCCCACCAGGGTGAACACTGAAGCTTTCTTT	CASSPTRVNTEAFF
TRBV10-3	TRBJ1-3	NA	NA	TGTGCCATCAGTGAGTCAGGGGGAACGGGAAACACCATATATTTT	CAISESGGTGNTIYF
TRBV6-2/TRBV6-3	TRBJ2-1	NA	TRBD2	TGTGCCAGCCGGTATAAGACTAGCGGGGGGCCGGAGCAGTTCTTC	CASRYKTSGGPEQFF
TRBV7-3	TRBJ2-1	NA	NA	TGTGCCAGCAGCTTAATTTCGTTGTTTCGGGGGCCCCTCTCCTACAATGAGCAGTTCTTC	CASSLISLFRGPLSYNEQFF
TRBV3-1	TRBJ2-1	NA	TRBD2	TGTGCCAGCAGTAGCGGGGGGCTGGGTGAGCAGTTCTTC	CASSSGGLGEQFF
TRBV9	TRBJ1-1	NA	TRBD1	TGTGCCAGCAGCGCCGGGACAGGCACGGGGACTGAAACTTTCTTT	CASSAGTGTGTETFF
TRBV7-3	TRBJ1-2	many	NA	TGTGCCAGCAGCTCTCCAGGGGATGGCTATGGCTACACCTTC	CASSSPGDGYGYTF
TRBV20-1	TRBJ1-1	NA	NA	TGCAGTGCTACTCGGGGTCTCAACACTGAAGCTTTCTTT	CSATRGLNTEAFF
TRBV7-2	TRBJ1-1	NA	NA	TGTGCCAGCAAGAGGGCCAGCTTGAACACTGAAGCTTTCTTT	CASKRASLNTEAFF
TRBV4-3	TRBJ2-1	NA	NA	TGCGCCAGCAGCCAAGATCGATCGGGGTACAATGAGCAGTTCTTC	CASSQDRSGYNEQFF
TRBV9	TRBJ1-1	NA	TRBD1	TGTGCCAGCAGCGCCGGACAGGGGATCGGAACTGAAGCTTTCTTT	CASSAGQGIGTEAFF
TRBV10-3	TRBJ1-5	few	NA	TGTGCCATCAGTGAGTCTGGAAGCAATCAGCCCCAGCATTTT	CAISESGSNQPQHF
TRBV2	TRBJ1-2	few	NA	TGTGCCAGCAGTGATATGGGGACGGACTATGGCTACACCTTC	CASSDMGTDYGYTF
TRBV7-3	TRBJ2-6	NA	NA	TGTGCCAGCAGGGGGCCTGGGGCCAACGTCCTGACTTTC	CASRGPGANVLTF
TRBV5-1	TRBJ2-5	once	TRBD2	TGCGCCAGCAGCCCGAACCGACTAGCGGGGTTAGAGACCCAGTACTTC	CASSPNRLAGLETQYF
TRBV20-1	TRBJ2-3	NA	TRBD2	TGCAGTGCATCACCGGGACTAGGATCAGATACGCAGTATTTT	CSASPGLGSDTQYF
TRBV2	TRBJ1-5	few	NA	TGTGCCAGCAGTGACTGGGGGAGAGACAATCAGCCCCAGCATTTT	CASSDWGRDNQPQHF
TRBV12-3/TRBV12-4	TRBJ2-7	NA	TRBD2	TGTGCCAGCAGTTTAGATGGACTAGCGGGGGGGTCGGGGCAGTACTTC	CASSLDGLAGGSGQYF
TRBV11-2	TRBJ1-4	NA	NA	TGTGCCAGCAGCCGGGGCTCAACTAATGAAAAACTGTTTTTT	CASSRGSTNEKLFF
TRBV29-1	TRBJ1-1	NA	NA	TGCAGCGTTGCGTTCAGGGCAGAAGGTGAAGCTTTCTTT	CSVAFRAEGEAFF
TRBV2	TRBJ1-1	many	NA	TGTGCCCCTCTATCGAACACTGAAGCTTTCTTT	CAPLSNTEAFF
TRBV12-3/TRBV12-4	TRBJ1-2	few	TRBD1	TGTGCCAGCAGTTTAGGGAGTCCACCAGACAGGGGTAATGGCTACACCTTC	CASSLGSPPDRGNGYTF
TRBV2	TRBJ2-1	NA	NA	TGTGCCAGCAGCCCCCCGGGTAGCGAGCGATACAATGAGCAGTTCTTC	CASSPPGSERYNEQFF
TRBV5-1	TRBJ2-4	many	NA	TGCGCCAGCAGCTTGGGAAGACAGAGCGAGCTAGCCAAAAACATTCAGTACTTC	CASSLGRQSELAKNIQYF
TRBV5-1	TRBJ2-1	NA	NA	TGCGCCAGCAGCCGACCGCAGCCACGGGCAGTGAATGAGCAGTTCTTC	CASSRPQPRAVNEQFF
TRBV2	TRBJ2-1	NA	NA	TGTGCCAGCAGTGACCTAAACCCCTCCTACAATGAGCAGTTCTTC	CASSDLNPSYNEQFF